A single T cell receptor beta chain is shown here with its context. cDNA specific to TCR beta was made from around 470 ng of total RNA, with a constant-region primer employed for priming. Modified slightly, ARM-PCR produced TCR beta libraries over three nested multiplex PCR rounds. The opening two PCR rounds, approximately 10 cycles each, paired TRBV1-TRBV30 forward primers with a C-beta reverse primer. MiXCR, applied by TCRdb to the multiplex PCR reads, yields one record per CDR3 protein. The data hold around 88,000 distinct CDR3 sequences, with approximately 68% observed a single time. Co-extraction yielded RNA and DNA from 20-30 mg of unsorted bulk tissue. The data belong to a study of tumor-infiltrating lymphocytes in primary liver carcinoma. Trimming stripped 10 bases from V and 4 bases from J, with 19 bases between. The CDR3 totals 14 residues. From germline, CDR1 is MNHEY and CDR2 SVGAGI.

Sample: tumor-adjacent normal liver tissue. The chain joins TRBV6-5 to TRBJ1-1; no definite D call. The TCR sequence derives from a man aged 40-50 years with primary liver carcinoma and hepatitis B virus infection. CDR3 DNA: TGTGCCATCTGCCTGAACCGATGGAGCACTGAAGCTTTCTTT. Residues: CAICLNRWSTEAFF.